One TCR beta chain is described in this entry. This sample was included in a study of shared clonotypes between healthy human individuals. The donors, healthy adults who were HIV-negative, had experienced no recent acute infections or vaccinations. This CDR3 region has 18 residues. The V end was cut by 1 base, the J end by 1 base, with 20 bases between. Looked up from germline, CDR1 is SGHAT and CDR2 is FQDESV (reference sequence). The authors split each subset's genomic DNA evenly across several immunoSEQ plates. Original handling: ImmunoSEQ output held junction-only sequences without quality scores, so filtering differed. Repertoires were generated with immunoSEQ multiplex PCR, while TCRdb's copy carries only in-frame clones and drops some. The DNA gave D and trimming, while V, J and clone size come from that table. Here the sample spans 1.4 million to 1.5 million clones, over 95% being singletons.

This TCR was recovered from a man between 25 and 39 years old in good health. The chain employs TRBV11-1 and TRBJ2-7; unclear D gene. The sequencing input was naive CD4+ T cells sorted from blood. The sample's subset: CD45RA+ positively selected. Here the CDR3 reads CASSLDGVLAGNSYEQYF. CDR3 DNA: TGTGCCAGCAGCTTAGATGGCGTCTTGGCAGGAAATTCCTACGAGCAGTACTTC.